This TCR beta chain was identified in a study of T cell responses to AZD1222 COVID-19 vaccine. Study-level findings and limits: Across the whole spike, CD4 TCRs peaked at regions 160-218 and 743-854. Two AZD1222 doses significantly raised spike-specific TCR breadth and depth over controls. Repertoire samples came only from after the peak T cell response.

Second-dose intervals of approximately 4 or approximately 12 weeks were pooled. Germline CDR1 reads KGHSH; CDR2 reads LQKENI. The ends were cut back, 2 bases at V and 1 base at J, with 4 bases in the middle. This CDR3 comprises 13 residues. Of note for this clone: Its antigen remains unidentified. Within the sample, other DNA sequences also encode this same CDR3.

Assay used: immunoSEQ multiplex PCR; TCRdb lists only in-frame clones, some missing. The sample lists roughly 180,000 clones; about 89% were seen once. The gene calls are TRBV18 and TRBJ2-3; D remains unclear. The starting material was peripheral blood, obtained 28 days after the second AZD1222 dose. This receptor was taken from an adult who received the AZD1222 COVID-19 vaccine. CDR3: CASSPVGTDTQYF. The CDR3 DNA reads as TGTGCCAGCTCACCAGTGGGCACAGATACGCAGTATTTT. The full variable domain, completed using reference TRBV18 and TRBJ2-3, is NAGVMQNPRHLVRRRGQEARLRCSPMKGHSHVYWYRQLPEEGLKFMVYLQKENIIDESGMPKERFSAEFPKEGPSILRIQQVVRGDSAAYFCASSPVGTDTQYFGPGTRLTVL.